A selection of T cell receptor beta chains follows, all from one sample in a study of T-cell reconstitution after alpha-beta-depleted transplantation in children. One entry per CDR3 protein results from TCRdb running MiXCR on the PCR reads. The table shows 60,000 to 85,000 distinct CDR3 sequences, with around a sixth occurring only once. Sequences were derived from PBMCs, mostly from graft donor cells, sampled 360 days after TCRalphabeta/CD19-depleted stem cell transplant. The receptor source for this set is a male patient aged 2 to 10 who had a stem cell transplant for acute lymphoblastic leukemia, so the T cells may come from the graft donor. Each CDR3 is given without its conserved first and last residue. The order of the fields is J gene, V gene, CDR3 protein.

j_gene: TRBJ1-2
v_gene: TRBV20-1
CDR3aa: SARASGHNYGYT

j_gene: TRBJ2-7
v_gene: TRBV29-1
CDR3aa: SATRGFSYEQY

j_gene: TRBJ1-2
v_gene: TRBV29-1
CDR3aa: SVEVWDRGPYGYT

j_gene: TRBJ2-2
v_gene: TRBV6-1
CDR3aa: ASRVSGGLTGELF

j_gene: TRBJ2-2
v_gene: TRBV4-1
CDR3aa: ASSHSVVTSGTGELF

j_gene: TRBJ2-1
v_gene: TRBV10-3
CDR3aa: AISPGLVPDNEQF

j_gene: TRBJ2-7
v_gene: TRBV6-1
CDR3aa: ATKLVNRNEQY

j_gene: TRBJ2-2
v_gene: TRBV5-1
CDR3aa: ASSLSGRTNGELF

j_gene: TRBJ1-1
v_gene: TRBV7-9
CDR3aa: ASSLISRVAF

j_gene: TRBJ2-1
v_gene: TRBV7-9
CDR3aa: ASSSPGLPNNEQF

j_gene: TRBJ1-1
v_gene: TRBV5-1
CDR3aa: ASSLVPGKNTEAF

j_gene: TRBJ2-4
v_gene: TRBV11-3
CDR3aa: ASSPRSAKNIQY

j_gene: TRBJ2-5
v_gene: TRBV5-1
CDR3aa: ASSSLKETQY

j_gene: TRBJ2-1
v_gene: TRBV20-1
CDR3aa: SAPAGGRVYNEQF

j_gene: TRBJ1-1
v_gene: TRBV12-3/TRBV12-4
CDR3aa: ASSPRGTGDTEAF

j_gene: TRBJ2-1
v_gene: TRBV5-1
CDR3aa: ASSLRALRDNEQF

j_gene: TRBJ2-7
v_gene: TRBV27
CDR3aa: ASSLGLAGVSY

j_gene: TRBJ2-2
v_gene: TRBV20-1
CDR3aa: SARDLSQTGELF

j_gene: TRBJ2-2
v_gene: TRBV11-2
CDR3aa: ASSLVWNTGELF

j_gene: TRBJ2-2
v_gene: TRBV6-6
CDR3aa: ASSKRGAGELF

j_gene: TRBJ2-4
v_gene: TRBV4-2
CDR3aa: ASITRPSNRDRVAKNIQY

j_gene: TRBJ2-1
v_gene: TRBV20-1
CDR3aa: SARSGTTNNEQF

j_gene: TRBJ1-1
v_gene: TRBV6-1
CDR3aa: ASSLLQVNTEAF

j_gene: TRBJ2-1
v_gene: TRBV11-2
CDR3aa: ASSRDRDYNEQF

j_gene: TRBJ2-3
v_gene: TRBV11-3
CDR3aa: ASSYFETGDTQY